A single sample is the source of the 27 T cell receptor beta chains below, sequenced in a study of blood T cell repertoires in COVID-19 (dated by TCRdb to about 2020). The library was built by means of the immunoSEQ multiplex PCR assay. TCRdb obtained this table from immuneACCESS and retained in-frame rearrangements with V and J assigned. These tables miss some clones; where compared with another copy, unresolved V genes account for less than half of the shortfall, and the remainder is unexplained. The sample yields around 130,000 clones; 80% to 90% were counted once. The ten largest clones represent about 2.6% of the sample. The sequenced sample was PBMCs or T cells enriched from blood (not recorded which). All receptors come from a man aged 35 to 55 with acute COVID-19.

This chain connects TRBV3-1 (or the pseudogene TRBV3-2) to TRBJ2-7, with 10 bases aligning to TRBD2. V was pared by 2 bases and J by 2 bases, with 6 bases of the junction left unmatched. Germline loops: CDR1 LGHDT, CDR2 YNNKEL (reference sequence). The CDR3 loop spans 16 amino acids. The CDR3 DNA reads TGTGCCAGCAGCCAACATGGAAGCGGGGGGGCCTACGAGCAGTACTTC. Residues: CASSQHGSGGAYEQYF.

The CDR3 spells CASSPTGLGANVLTF. DNA of the CDR3: TGCGCCAGCAGCCCGACAGGGTTAGGGGCCAACGTCCTGACTTTC. V usage is TRBV5-1 and J usage is TRBJ2-6; 7 bases are a match to TRBD1. This CDR3 is 15 amino acids long. Germline V gene sequence: CDR1 SGHRS, CDR2 YFSETQ. The V gene end was trimmed by 4 bases and the J gene end by 4 bases; junction bases not matched to a gene: 5.

The chain combines TRBV9 with TRBJ2-7; possible D gene TRBD1, 5 bases. Germline CDR1 reads SGDLS; CDR2 reads YYNGEE. The CDR3 is 15 residues long. V was pared by 2 bases and J by 0 bases, with 12 bases between. This CDR3 reads CASSVSDSLSYEQYF. The CDR3 nucleotides are TGTGCCAGCAGCGTCTCTGACAGTCTCTCCTACGAGCAGTACTTC.

This sequence joins TRBV29-1 and TRBJ1-1; TRBD1 is a possible D gene (6 bases). This CDR3 comprises 13 residues. Looked up from germline, CDR1 is SQVTM and CDR2 is ANQGSEA. Trimming shortened V by 7 bases and J by 5 bases, and 17 bases separated the two germline ends. CDR3 bases: TGCAGCGCCGGCCAGGGGACATTGACTGAAGCTTTCTTT. It specifies CSAGQGTLTEAFF. The entire variable domain, with the rest obtained from reference TRBV29-1 and TRBJ1-1, is as follows: SAVISQKPSRDICQRGTSLTIQCQVDSQVTMMFWYRQQPGQSLTLIATANQGSEATYESGFVIDKFPISRPNLTFSTLTVSNMSPEDSSIYLCSAGQGTLTEAFFGQGTRLTVV.

This clone was recorded a few times. The chain is built from TRBV6-5 and TRBJ1-1; perhaps TRBD1 as D (6 bases). The CDR3 covers 15 residues. V lost 6 bases and J 0 bases, leaving 14 bases between the germline ends. Germline V CDR1 and CDR2: MNHEY, SVGAGI. The CDR3 is CASSRRQVMNTEAFF. For the CDR3, the DNA is TGTGCCAGCAGCCGTCGACAGGTGATGAACACTGAAGCTTTCTTT.

This clone was counted only a few times. The V gene is TRBV24-1, the J gene TRBJ2-7; D not certain. Per the germline V gene, CDR1 is KGHDR and CDR2 is SFDVKD. Trimming took off 3 bases at V and 3 bases at J, with 2 bases between the two ends. The CDR3 spans 11 residues. This chain's CDR3 is CATSDHYEQYF. Here the CDR3 DNA reads TGTGCCACCAGTGATCACTACGAGCAGTACTTC.

The chain joins TRBV5-4 to TRBJ2-7; 9 positions match TRBD2. Germline values: CDR1 SGHNT, CDR2 YYREEE (reference sequence). The CDR3 sequence is 14 residues long. V was clipped by 0 bases and J by 5 bases; unmatched bases: 3. CDR3: CASSLGQREDEQYF. The CDR3 bases are TGTGCCAGCAGCTTGGGCCAGCGGGAGGACGAGCAGTACTTC. Based on the CDR3 plus reference TRBV5-4 and TRBJ2-7, the full variable domain is ETGVTQSPTHLIKTRGQQVTLRCSSQSGHNTVSWYQQALGQGPQFIFQYYREEENGRGNFPPRFSGLQFPNYSSELNVNALELDDSALYLCASSLGQREDEQYFGPGTRLTVT.

The V gene is TRBV6-6, the J gene TRBJ2-6, with D perhaps matching TRBD1 (6 bases). The V gene's germline CDR1 is MNHNY and CDR2 SVGAGI (reference sequence). The V end was cut by 5 bases, the J end by 4 bases, with 12 bases between. The CDR3 is 15 residues long. CDR3 protein: CASSPTGPGANVLTF. The CDR3 nucleotides are TGTGCCAGCAGTCCCACAGGGCCCGGGGCCAACGTCCTGACTTTC.

This chain connects TRBV19 to TRBJ1-1; a weak D match, TRBD1 (5 bases). Deletions cut 10 bases from V and 1 base from J, with 13 bases between. The CDR3 has 13 amino acids. The germline V gene has CDR1 LNHDA and CDR2 SQIVND (reference sequence). The CDR3 region is CATRWGGNTEAFF. The CDR3, as DNA: TGTGCCACCCGGTGGGGCGGGAACACTGAAGCTTTCTTT.

J is TRBJ1-5 and V is TRBV18; D is uncertain. The CDR3 covers 13 residues. Germline V gene sequence: CDR1 KGHSH, CDR2 LQKENI. The germline V and J ends were trimmed by 3 bases and 5 bases, with 8 bases remaining between them. The CDR3 region is CASSPNRDQPQHF. CDR3 nucleotides: TGTGCCAGCTCACCCAATAGAGATCAGCCCCAGCATTTT. The full variable domain, rest sourced from reference TRBV18 and TRBJ1-5, is NAGVMQNPRHLVRRRGQEARLRCSPMKGHSHVYWYRQLPEEGLKFMVYLQKENIIDESGMPKERFSAEFPKEGPSILRIQQVVRGDSAAYFCASSPNRDQPQHFGDGTRLSIL.

The chain has TRBV25-1 and TRBJ1-1; 7 nucleotides align to TRBD1. The CDR3 is made up of 12 amino acids. Germline V gene data show CDR1 as MGHDK and CDR2 as SYGVNS. Trimming cost V 10 bases and J 4 bases; bases outside gene matches: 6. The CDR3 spells CATQGVGTEAFF. Written as DNA, the CDR3 is TGTGCCACCCAGGGGGTGGGCACTGAAGCTTTCTTT.

Only a few counts were recorded for this clone. This chain links TRBV29-1 with TRBJ1-1; no clear D. The V end was cut by 7 bases, the J end by 7 bases, with 13 bases between. The CDR3 spans 11 residues. CDR1 SQVTM and CDR2 ANQGSEA come from the germline V gene. Here the CDR3 reads CSARGVIEAFF. The CDR3 DNA follows: TGCAGCGCCCGAGGTGTTATTGAAGCTTTCTTT.

This clone was seen a handful of times. The chain couples TRBV9 to TRBJ1-2; D remains ambiguous. The CDR3 has 13 residues. The germline CDR1 and CDR2 sequences are SGDLS and YYNGEE. The V and J ends lost 0 bases and 8 bases respectively, with 11 bases between them. CDR3 nucleotides: TGTGCCAGCAGCGTAGAGTCAGCGAGCGGCTACACCTTC. Amino acid sequence: CASSVESASGYTF.

The chain uses TRBV30 and TRBJ1-1; D may be TRBD1 (6 bases). The germline V gene encodes CDR1 GTSNPN and CDR2 SVGIG (reference sequence). V was pared by 2 bases and J by 5 bases, with 21 bases between. CDR3 length equals 16 residues. CDR3 region: CAWSPSEGRGMTEAFF. As DNA, the CDR3 is TGTGCCTGGAGTCCCTCCGAGGGCAGGGGCATGACTGAAGCTTTCTTT.

The gene calls are TRBV5-1 and TRBJ2-3, with 11 bases fitting TRBD2. The trim removed 5 bases at V and 2 bases at J, leaving 7 bases unmatched. Germline V gene data show CDR1 as SGHRS and CDR2 as YFSETQ. CDR3 length: 16 residues. The CDR3 sequence is CASRTGTSGPTDTQYF. The DNA of the CDR3 is TGCGCCAGCAGGACAGGGACTAGCGGACCCACAGATACGCAGTATTTT.

The rearrangement joins TRBV10-3 to TRBJ1-2, with 7 bases aligning to TRBD1. V lost 2 bases, J lost 1 base, and 4 bases stayed unmatched. The CDR3 spans 15 residues. Germline V CDR1 and CDR2: ENHRY, SYGVKD. The CDR3 DNA reads TGTGCCATCAGTGAGCCGGGACAGTTTAACTATGGCTACACCTTC. Its translation is CAISEPGQFNYGYTF.

The CDR3 bases are TGTGCCAGCAGCCCCCAGGGCAGTACCACTGGAAACACCATATATTTT. It is translated as CASSPQGSTTGNTIYF. This chain joins TRBV7-9 and TRBJ1-3; perhaps TRBD1 as D (5 bases). Trimming removed 5 bases at V and 2 bases at J, with 16 bases between. CDR1 and CDR2 from the germline V gene are SEHNR and FQNEAQ (reference sequence). The CDR3 is 16 amino acids. The full variable domain, rest sourced from reference TRBV7-9 and TRBJ1-3, is DTGVSQNPRHKITKRGQNVTFRCDPISEHNRLYWYRQTLGQGPEFLTYFQNEAQLEKSRLLSDRFSAERPKGSFSTLEIQRTEQGDSAMYLCASSPQGSTTGNTIYFGEGSWLTVV.

CDR3: CASSEAYGRREAFF. CDR3 bases: TGTGCCAGCAGTGAAGCGTATGGGCGACGTGAAGCTTTCTTT. The chain employs TRBV25-1 and TRBJ1-1; no clear D gene. The CDR3 contains 14 residues. Deletions cut 2 bases from V and 7 bases from J, with 14 bases between. Germline V gene sequence: CDR1 MGHDK, CDR2 SYGVNS.

This rearrangement joins TRBV27 to TRBJ2-3, with 8 positions matching TRBD2. Per the germline V gene, CDR1 is MNHEY and CDR2 is SMNVEV (reference sequence). Trimming cost V 7 bases and J 2 bases; bases outside gene matches: 11. The CDR3 runs to 16 residues. This CDR3 reads CASNTGGAPNTDTQYF. In DNA, the CDR3 is TGTGCCAGCAATACCGGGGGGGCCCCGAACACAGATACGCAGTATTTT.

V usage is TRBV7-9 and J usage is TRBJ2-3; D ambiguous. CDR3 length equals 14 residues. Per germline, CDR1 SEHNR and CDR2 FQNEAQ (reference sequence). Trimming shortened V by 3 bases and J by 2 bases, and 9 bases separated the two germline ends. This chain's CDR3 is CASSFQRVTDTQYF. The CDR3 bases are TGTGCCAGCAGCTTCCAGCGCGTCACAGATACGCAGTATTTT. The full variable domain, completed using reference TRBV7-9 and TRBJ2-3, is DTGVSQNPRHKITKRGQNVTFRCDPISEHNRLYWYRQTLGQGPEFLTYFQNEAQLEKSRLLSDRFSAERPKGSFSTLEIQRTEQGDSAMYLCASSFQRVTDTQYFGPGTRLTVL.

The CDR3 spells CASSPGQGWINEKLFF. DNA for the CDR3: TGTGCCAGCAGTCCCGGACAGGGGTGGATTAATGAAAAACTGTTTTTT. J is TRBJ1-4 and V is TRBV28, with 9 bases lining up with TRBD1. V was clipped by 5 bases and J by 4 bases; unmatched bases: 8. This CDR3 has 16 amino acids. Germline-derived CDR1 and CDR2 are MDHEN and SYDVKM.

V and J are TRBV7-8 and TRBJ2-3; D unclear. V was shortened by 5 bases and J by 5 bases, with 8 bases between the two germline ends. This CDR3 comprises 12 residues. The germline CDR1 and CDR2 sequences are SGHVS and FQNEAQ. The CDR3 DNA sequence: TGTGCCAGCAGCCCGACGGGAGATACGCAGTATTTT. Translation: CASSPTGDTQYF. The full variable domain, completed using reference TRBV7-8 and TRBJ2-3, is GAGVSQSPRYKVAKRGQDVALRCDPISGHVSLFWYQQALGQGPEFLTYFQNEAQLDKSGLPSDRFFAERPEGSVSTLKIQRTQQEDSAVYLCASSPTGDTQYFGPGTRLTVL.

Points on this clone: One end of the junction does not line up with germline, which may come from a read error. The genes are TRBV7-9 and TRBJ1-4, with 8 bases matching TRBD1. The CDR3 runs 11 residues. The germline V gene encodes CDR1 SEHNR and CDR2 FQNEAQ (reference sequence). This CDR3 is CASSPGQGLIF. The CDR3 DNA reads TGTGCCAGCAGCCCCGGACAGGGCCTAATTTTT.

V and J are TRBV7-9 and TRBJ1-5; 7 bases match TRBD1. The CDR3 runs to 16 residues. The V gene end was trimmed by 2 bases and the J gene end by 5 bases; junction bases not matched to a gene: 9. Germline CDR1 and CDR2: SEHNR and FQNEAQ (reference sequence). CDR3 DNA sequence: TGTGCCAGCAGCTTAACCAGTCCGACAGGGCATCAGCCCCAGCATTTT. This sequence encodes CASSLTSPTGHQPQHF.

The J gene is TRBJ2-1, the V gene TRBV25-1; D is possibly TRBD2 (6 bases). Looked up from germline, CDR1 is MGHDK and CDR2 is SYGVNS. V lost 1 base, J lost 5 bases, and 15 bases lay in between. The CDR3 has 16 amino acids. This CDR3 reads CASSEWAGSRNNEQFF. In DNA, the CDR3 is TGTGCCAGCAGTGAATGGGCCGGGAGTCGAAACAATGAGCAGTTCTTC.

This clone came up once. The chain is built from TRBV7-2 and TRBJ2-1; 16 bases agree with TRBD2. V was clipped by 5 bases and J by 3 bases; unmatched bases: 7. Germline CDR1 is SGHTA and CDR2 is FQGNSA. CDR3 length: 18 residues. As DNA, the CDR3 is TGTGCCAGCAGCCCGCCGGGACTAGCGGGGGGGCACTACAATGAGCAGTTCTTC. It yields the protein CASSPPGLAGGHYNEQFF.

Points on this clone: The same CDR3 is also encoded by other DNA sequences in this sample. The chain has TRBV30 and TRBJ2-5; weak D call: TRBD2 (6 bases). This CDR3 is built from 11 residues. Germline values: CDR1 GTSNPN, CDR2 SVGIG (reference sequence). V was pared by 3 bases and J by 4 bases, with 6 bases between. The CDR3 here is CAWSGGETQYF. CDR3 nucleotide sequence: TGTGCCTGGAGCGGGGGAGAGACCCAGTACTTC. Supplemented by reference TRBV30 and TRBJ2-5, the full variable domain reads SQTIHQWPATLVQPVGSPLSLECTVEGTSNPNLYWYRQAAGRGLQLLFYSVGIGQISSEVPQNLSASRPQDRQFILSSKKLLLSDSGFYLCAWSGGETQYFGPGTRLLVL.